Following are 3 T cell receptor beta chains from one sample sequenced in a study of blood T cell repertoires in COVID-19 (dated by TCRdb to the early 2020s). Preparation of the library involved the immunoSEQ multiplex PCR assay. Sourced from immuneACCESS, this table was stored by TCRdb with only in-frame sequences that have V and J called. A share of the clones is absent; for the studies checked, an unresolved V gene accounts for under half, and the remainder has no known explanation. The sample table lists about 170,000 clones, roughly 88% of them with a count of one. The top ten clones comprise about 5.3% of the sample. Sequenced: peripheral blood. All receptors derive from a man aged 18 to 29 with COVID-19, enrolled during active disease.

The chain combines TRBV9 with TRBJ2-1, with 7 bases fitting TRBD2. Trimming at V came to 3 bases and at J to 7 bases, leaving 1 base not matched to a gene. Per germline, CDR1 SGDLS and CDR2 YYNGEE. This CDR3 spans 12 amino acids. CDR3 in DNA: TGTGCCAGCAGCGGACTAGCTAATGAGCAGTTCTTC. This translates into CASSGLANEQFF.

This chain uses TRBV7-6 with TRBJ2-7, with 7 positions matching TRBD2. Looked up from germline, CDR1 is SGHVS and CDR2 is FNYEAQ. CDR3 size: 16 residues. The trim removed 5 bases at V and 2 bases at J, leaving 12 bases unmatched. CDR3 in DNA: TGTGCCAGCAGCGGACTAGGAGCAATCGTCCCCTACGAGCAGTACTTC. It codes for CASSGLGAIVPYEQYF.

The V and J genes are TRBV6-6 and TRBJ2-1; TRBD2 matches 8 bases. Germline V gene lookup returns CDR1 MNHNY and CDR2 SVGAGI (reference sequence). V was pared by 8 bases and J by 9 bases, with 3 bases of the junction left unmatched. The CDR3 sequence is 11 residues long. The CDR3 loop is CASGLAGEQFF. CDR3 nucleotides: TGTGCCAGCGGGCTAGCGGGTGAGCAGTTCTTC.